A selection of T cell receptor beta chains follows, all from one sample in a study of T cells after yellow fever vaccination. TCRdb re-derived calls from the 5' RACE reads in MiXCR, one entry per CDR3 protein. Here the sample spans 620,000 or so distinct CDR3 sequences, approximately 13% being singletons. Material: PBMCs, obtained on the day of the yellow fever booster vaccination. These receptors were taken from a man aged 25-40 years who received the YFV17D yellow fever vaccine. Each CDR3 is given with its conserved first and last residue. Each record gives: V gene, D gene, clone size, J gene, CDR3 DNA, CDR3 protein. D genes are given only for firm matches. Rows give clone size only sometimes, using once, few, many, or a class for an expanded clone.

>TRBV10-3|-|-|TRBJ1-2
TGTGCCATCACCCGAGAGGGGTCGCGCGGAGGCTATGGCTACACCTTC
CAITREGSRGGYGYTF
>TRBV28|-|-|TRBJ2-7
TGTGCCAGCAGTGACCCCCCAGCCAGCTACGAGCAGTACTTC
CASSDPPASYEQYF
>TRBV7-2|TRBD1|few|TRBJ1-2
TGTGCCAGCAGCTCGGACAGGGGCCTTTATTTTCGCACCTTC
CASSSDRGLYFRTF
>TRBV20-1|-|few|TRBJ2-2
TGCAGTGCTACCTGGGGGGCGAACACCGGGGAGCTGTTTTTT
CSATWGANTGELFF
>TRBV5-1|-|-|TRBJ1-1
TGCGCCAGCAGCAAGGGACAAACCATGAACACTGAAGCTTTCTTT
CASSKGQTMNTEAFF
>TRBV12-3/TRBV12-4|TRBD1|-|TRBJ2-5
TGTGCCAGCAATACAGGGGTGGAGACCCAGTACTTC
CASNTGVETQYF
>TRBV7-2|-|-|TRBJ2-2
TGTGCCAGCAGCTTAAACCCCGACACCAGCACCGGGGAGCTGTTTTTT
CASSLNPDTSTGELFF
>TRBV5-1|-|few|TRBJ2-7
TGCGCCAGCAGCTTTAACAGGGCTCAAGAGCAGTACTTC
CASSFNRAQEQYF
>TRBV18|-|few|TRBJ2-3
TGTGCCAGCTCACTGTACCGGGACAGCACAGATACGCAGTATTTT
CASSLYRDSTDTQYF
>TRBV6-1|TRBD2|few|TRBJ2-1
TGTGCCAGCATTCCCAGCGGGAGGGCTCATGAGCAGTTCTTC
CASIPSGRAHEQFF
>TRBV6-2/TRBV6-3|-|few|TRBJ1-1
TGTGCCAGCAGTTACGAACGGTCGAGGGGGTTTCACACTGAAGCTTTCTTT
CASSYERSRGFHTEAFF
>TRBV4-1|TRBD2|-|TRBJ2-3
TGCGCCAGCAGCCCCGACGAATACACTAGCGGGACGGCAACAGATACGCAGTATTTT
CASSPDEYTSGTATDTQYF
>TRBV5-1|-|few|TRBJ2-7
TGCGCCAGCAGCCCCGGGAGACCCTACGAGCAGTACTTC
CASSPGRPYEQYF
>TRBV5-4|-|few|TRBJ2-7
TGTGCCAGCAGCCCCTATATAAGCAGCTCCTACGAGCAGTACTTC
CASSPYISSSYEQYF
>TRBV5-1|TRBD1|-|TRBJ2-7
TGCGCCAGCAGTTTCGGACAGGAAACCCACGAGCAGTACTTC
CASSFGQETHEQYF